These 15 T cell receptor beta chains were sequenced from one sample in a study of OX40 agonist ivuxolimab in advanced cancers. Using immunoSEQ multiplex PCR, the repertoire was profiled, and TCRdb retains in-frame clones only, with some absent. In the table there are more than 15,000 clones, 84% of which are singletons. The sequencing here drew on CD4+ or CD8+ T cells sorted from blood, taken in a trial of the OX40 agonist ivuxolimab. Receptors originate from an adult with an advanced solid tumor such as melanoma, head and neck, liver or kidney cancer.

The rearrangement links TRBV7-9 to TRBJ1-4, with D perhaps TRBD1 (6 bases). Per the germline V gene, CDR1 is SEHNR and CDR2 is FQNEAQ (reference sequence). This CDR3 is built from 15 residues. V shed 5 bases and J shed 5 bases, with 15 bases lying between them. CDR3 region: CASSRGGGFNEKLFF. The CDR3 coding sequence is TGTGCCAGCAGCCGAGGGGGGGGCTTCAATGAAAAACTGTTTTTT.

This clone was seen more than once but under ten times. The chain uses TRBV4-1 and TRBJ1-1; TRBD1 is a possible D gene (5 bases). CDR3 length equals 14 residues. Per the germline V gene, CDR1 is MGHRA and CDR2 is YSYEKL. V was trimmed by 6 bases and J by 4 bases, leaving 15 bases between them. This CDR3 reads CASREGALSTEAFF. The CDR3 DNA reads as TGCGCCAGCAGGGAAGGGGCTCTGAGCACTGAAGCTTTCTTT.

The gene calls are TRBV27 and TRBJ2-7; D is unresolved. Trimming pared 5 bases from V and 3 bases from J, leaving 11 bases between. The germline V gene encodes CDR1 MNHEY and CDR2 SMNVEV (reference sequence). This CDR3 is 13 amino acids long. This chain's CDR3 is CASSTRNLYEQYF. The DNA for the CDR3 is TGTGCCAGCAGTACCCGGAACCTCTACGAGCAGTACTTC.

The rearrangement links TRBV10-3 to TRBJ1-5, with D hard to call. Germline CDR1 is ENHRY and CDR2 is SYGVKD. The CDR3 covers 13 residues. Trimming left V 6 bases short and J 3 bases short, with 9 bases between. CDR3 nucleotides: TGTGCCATCAGGGCACGGATCAATCAGCCCCAGCATTTT. This encodes CAIRARINQPQHF.

The genes are TRBV27 and TRBJ1-6, with a possible D match to TRBD1 (5 bases). This CDR3 contains 16 residues. Germline V lookup: CDR1 MNHEY, CDR2 SMNVEV (reference sequence). The V end lost 5 bases, the J end lost 7 bases, and 18 bases lay between the germline ends. CDR3 in DNA: TGTGCCAGCAGTCCACTTGGAGGGGCTCAGAATTCACCCCTCCACTTT. Translating it yields CASSPLGGAQNSPLHF.

The J gene is TRBJ1-1, the V gene TRBV27, with D possibly matching TRBD1 (6 bases). Germline CDR1 MNHEY, CDR2 SMNVEV (reference sequence). The CDR3 consists of 14 residues. V lost 6 bases and J lost 2, with 13 bases in between. CDR3 DNA: TGTGCCAGCAGGATGCAGGGGTCCAACACTGAAGCTTTCTTT. Encoded protein: CASRMQGSNTEAFF.

This sequence joins TRBV29-1 and TRBJ1-1; TRBD1 is a possible D gene (5 bases). The CDR3 spans 13 residues. V lost 8 bases, J lost 2 bases, and 15 bases lay in between. Germline CDR1 reads SQVTM; CDR2 reads ANQGSEA. CDR3 residues: CSICQQANTEAFF. The CDR3, as DNA: TGCAGCATTTGTCAACAGGCAAACACTGAAGCTTTCTTT.

The CDR3 protein is CASSPAVGPRVTDTQYF. CDR3 bases: TGTGCCAGCAGCCCTGCGGTGGGGCCGAGGGTCACAGATACGCAGTATTTT. The rearrangement links TRBV7-9 to TRBJ2-3; D might be TRBD1 or TRBD2, each matching 5 bases. Germline assignment: CDR1 SEHNR and CDR2 FQNEAQ (reference sequence). V lost 5 bases to trimming and J lost 2 bases, with 20 bases between them. The CDR3 is 17 amino acids.

V gene TRBV14 combines with J gene TRBJ1-2; D gene uncertain. This CDR3 region has 15 residues. In germline, CDR1 is SGHDN, CDR2 FVKESK. The V end lost 1 base, the J end lost 2 bases, and 11 bases lay between the germline ends. The CDR3, as DNA: TGTGCCAGCAGCCAAGTGCCCGGGTGGAACTATGGCTACACCTTC. It codes for CASSQVPGWNYGYTF.

The gene calls are TRBV11-2 and TRBJ2-7; 7 nucleotides agree with TRBD1. V lost 3 bases and J lost 2; bases outside the gene matches: 1. This CDR3 is 13 amino acids long. Germline V CDR1 and CDR2: SGHAT, FQNNGV. CDR3 in amino acids: CASSFGQAYEQYF. The CDR3, as DNA: TGTGCCAGCAGCTTCGGACAGGCCTACGAGCAGTACTTC.

V is TRBV5-6 and J is TRBJ2-3; 7 bases map to TRBD1. From germline, CDR1 is SGHDT and CDR2 YYEEEE. V lost 3 bases to trimming and J lost 5 bases; unmatched junction nucleotides: 15. The CDR3 is 17 amino acids. The CDR3 DNA is TGTGCCAGCAGCTGGCTAAGATACGGGCAGGGGGAAGATACGCAGTATTTT. Its protein is CASSWLRYGQGEDTQYF.

V gene TRBV6-6 combines with J gene TRBJ1-2; D uncertain. Trimming removed 4 bases at V and 4 bases at J, with 19 bases between. There are 16 residues in the CDR3. Germline V gene data show CDR1 as MNHNY and CDR2 as SVGAGI (reference sequence). The CDR3 DNA reads as TGTGCCAGCAGTTCGTTCTGTGGGAGAAAGACCTATGGCTACACCTTC. It yields the protein CASSSFCGRKTYGYTF.

The V call is TRBV5-6, the J call TRBJ2-5, with TRBD2 as a possible D gene (5 bases). The CDR3 loop spans 15 amino acids. The V gene lost 2 bases and the J gene lost 2 bases, with 13 bases spanning the gap. Germline CDR1 and CDR2: SGHDT and YYEEEE. CDR3 in DNA: TGTGCCAGCAGCTTTGGATTGAGGGCGCAAGAGACCCAGTACTTC. This translates into CASSFGLRAQETQYF.

The chain is built from TRBV27 and TRBJ2-2; D call uncertain. The CDR3 is 13 residues long. V was pared by 1 base and J by 4 bases, with 4 bases between. Germline V CDR1 and CDR2: MNHEY, SMNVEV (reference sequence). The chain's CDR3 is CASSLWVTGELFF. CDR3 nucleotide sequence: TGTGCCAGCAGTTTATGGGTCACCGGGGAGCTGTTTTTT.

The rearrangement uses TRBV7-8 and TRBJ2-5; TRBD2 matches at 10 bases. TRBJ2-7 explains the end of the DNA better; the J call may be wrong. The CDR3 is 15 residues long. The germline CDR1 and CDR2 sequences are SGHVS and FQNEAQ. Here the CDR3 reads CASTPAGGPENEQYF. In DNA form, the CDR3 reads TGTGCCAGCACCCCAGCGGGAGGGCCGGAAAACGAGCAGTACTTC.